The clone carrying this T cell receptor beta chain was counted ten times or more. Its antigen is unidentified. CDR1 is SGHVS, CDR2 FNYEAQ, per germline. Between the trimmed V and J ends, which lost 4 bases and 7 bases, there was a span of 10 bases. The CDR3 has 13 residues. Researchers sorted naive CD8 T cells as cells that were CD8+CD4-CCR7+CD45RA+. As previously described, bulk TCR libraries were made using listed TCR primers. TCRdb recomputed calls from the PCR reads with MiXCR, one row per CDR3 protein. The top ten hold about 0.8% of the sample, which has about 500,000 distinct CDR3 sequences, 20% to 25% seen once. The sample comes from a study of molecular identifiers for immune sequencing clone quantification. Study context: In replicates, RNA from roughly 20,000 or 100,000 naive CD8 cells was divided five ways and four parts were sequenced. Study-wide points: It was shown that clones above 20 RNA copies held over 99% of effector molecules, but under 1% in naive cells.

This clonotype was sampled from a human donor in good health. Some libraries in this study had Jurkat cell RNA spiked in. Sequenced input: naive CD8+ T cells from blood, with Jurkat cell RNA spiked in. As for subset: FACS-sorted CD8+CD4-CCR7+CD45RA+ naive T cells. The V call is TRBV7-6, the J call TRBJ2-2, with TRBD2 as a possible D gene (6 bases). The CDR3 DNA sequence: TGTGCCAGCAGCTCAAGCGGGCACGGGGAGCTGTTTTTT. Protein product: CASSSSGHGELFF.